Sequencing of this T cell receptor (beta chain) was carried out in a study of blood T cell repertoires in COVID-19. Turning to the study itself: Collection of acute and convalescent COVID-19 samples took place in the United States, Italy and Spain. In each case, the material was cDNA or gDNA derived from T cells, B-cell-depleted T cells, or PBMCs.

This clone was picked up a small number of times. As originally analysed: Using reference gene primer amplification, nucleated cell counts were estimated. Clones were read by immunoSEQ multiplex PCR, and TCRdb kept only the in-frame ones, dropping some. V, J and clone size derive from that table, while D and trimming were established from the DNA sequence. The sample holds approximately 210,000 clones; 80% to 90% are singletons and the top ten take 2% to 2.5%. This CDR3 is built from 13 residues. Trimming took off 4 bases at V and 4 bases at J, with 10 bases between the two ends. Germline V gene data show CDR1 as SEHNR and CDR2 as FQNEAQ (reference sequence).

The genes are TRBV7-9 and TRBJ1-2; D unresolved. This receptor was taken from a man younger than 45 who had recovered from COVID-19. Sequenced sample: peripheral blood. As DNA, the CDR3 is TGTGCCAGCAGCTACGGTTATAGCTATGGCTACACCTTC. It specifies CASSYGYSYGYTF.